These T cell receptor beta chains were read from a single sample in a study of T cell responses to AZD1222 COVID-19 vaccine. Measured with immunoSEQ multiplex PCR; TCRdb has only the in-frame clones, and not every one. The sample lists 200,000 to 250,000 clones, around 94% occurring once. The starting material was peripheral blood, obtained 28 days after the second dose of the MenACWY control vaccine. These receptors all come from an adult who received the MenACWY meningococcal vaccine as a control. Each CDR3 is given with its conserved first and last residue. The D gene is left open where the match is weak. Clone size appears in some rows only: once, few, many, or a class for an expanded clone.

V	D	size	J	length	CDR3	DNA
TRBV7-3	TRBD2	-	TRBJ2-2	15	CASSLIAGGPGELFF	TGTGCCAGCAGCTTAATAGCGGGAGGCCCCGGGGAGCTGTTTTTT
TRBV10-3	-	once	TRBJ2-5	13	CAISESLKETQYF	TGTGCCATCAGTGAGTCGCTCAAAGAGACCCAGTACTTC
TRBV6-5	-	-	TRBJ1-1	13	CASSYAMNTEAFF	TGTGCCAGCAGTTACGCGATGAACACTGAAGCTTTCTTT
TRBV5-1	TRBD1	-	TRBJ1-6	15	CASRLSGTDNSPLHF	TGCGCCAGCAGGCTTTCTGGGACAGATAATTCACCCCTCCACTTT
TRBV29-1	-	once	TRBJ2-7	13	CSVEDGRTYEQYF	TGCAGCGTTGAAGATGGACGTACCTACGAGCAGTACTTC
TRBV3-1/TRBV3-2	TRBD1	-	TRBJ1-3	18	CASSQDWGPGQIGNTIYF	TGTGCCAGCAGCCAAGACTGGGGGCCGGGACAGATTGGAAACACCATATATTTT
TRBV5-1	TRBD2	few	TRBJ2-7	15	CASSESGTSAVEQYF	TGCGCCAGCAGCGAATCCGGGACTAGCGCCGTGGAGCAGTACTTC
TRBV10-3	TRBD1	once	TRBJ2-1	15	CAIRGTGDTRGEQFF	TGTGCCATCAGGGGGACAGGGGACACCAGGGGTGAGCAGTTCTTC
TRBV7-2	TRBD2	-	TRBJ2-7	15	CASSFGLAGSYEQYF	TGTGCCAGCAGCTTCGGTCTAGCGGGCTCCTACGAGCAGTACTTC
TRBV29-1	TRBD2	-	TRBJ2-7	11	CSVGGGYEQYF	TGCAGCGTTGGGGGGGGTTACGAGCAGTACTTC
TRBV7-6	-	-	TRBJ1-6	16	CASSPSTPGANSPLHF	TGTGCCAGCAGCCCCTCCACCCCAGGGGCCAATTCACCCCTCCACTTT
TRBV2	-	-	TRBJ2-5	12	CASRPVRETQYF	TGTGCCAGCCGCCCGGTTAGGGAGACCCAGTACTTC
TRBV19	-	-	TRBJ1-2	11	CASSENYGYTF	TGTGCCAGTAGTGAAAACTATGGCTACACCTTC
TRBV5-4	TRBD1	once	TRBJ2-1	15	CASSPGQGSWNEQFF	TGTGCCAGCAGCCCCGGACAGGGGAGTTGGAATGAGCAGTTCTTC
TRBV7-2	-	-	TRBJ2-7	16	CASSLGAYQGSYEQYF	TGTGCCAGCAGCTTAGGGGCTTATCAGGGATCCTACGAGCAGTACTTC
TRBV12-3/TRBV12-4	-	-	TRBJ1-2	12	CASSFGGYGYTF	TGTGCCAGCAGTTTCGGTGGCTATGGCTACACCTTC
TRBV3-1/TRBV3-2	-	-	TRBJ1-1	15	CASSQAIGSGREAFF	TGTGCCAGCAGCCAAGCCATAGGTTCAGGACGAGAAGCTTTCTTT
TRBV6-5	TRBD1	-	TRBJ1-5	14	CASSPGQGFQPQHF	TGTGCCAGCAGTCCGGGACAGGGATTCCAGCCCCAGCATTTT
TRBV2	-	-	TRBJ1-6	16	CASRGRVSSYNSPLHF	TGTGCCAGTAGGGGCAGGGTGAGCTCCTATAATTCACCCCTCCACTTT
TRBV7-2	-	-	TRBJ2-1	16	CASSLDDRGHVNEQFF	TGTGCCAGCAGCTTAGATGATAGGGGACATGTCAATGAGCAGTTCTTC
TRBV6-5	TRBD2	-	TRBJ2-2	14	CASCSGRLTGELFF	TGTGCCAGCTGTAGCGGGAGGTTGACCGGGGAGCTGTTTTTT
TRBV5-1	-	-	TRBJ2-2	15	CASSLATGNTGELFF	TGCGCCAGCAGCTTGGCTACAGGGAACACCGGGGAGCTGTTTTTT
TRBV15	-	-	TRBJ2-2	19	CATSRDFVARGWAAGELFF	TGTGCCACCAGCAGAGATTTTGTTGCCCGAGGGTGGGCTGCCGGGGAGCTGTTTTTT
TRBV29-1	-	once	TRBJ1-2	14	CSVELEAGGMGYTF	TGCAGCGTTGAACTCGAGGCGGGGGGAATGGGCTACACCTTC
TRBV28	-	-	TRBJ1-5	14	CASSFPTGGQPQHF	TGTGCCAGCAGTTTTCCGACGGGAGGACAGCCCCAGCATTTT
TRBV7-2	TRBD1	-	TRBJ1-2	14	CASSFGIQGDGYTF	TGTGCCAGCAGCTTTGGGATACAGGGGGACGGCTACACCTTC
TRBV7-8	TRBD1	-	TRBJ2-2	16	CASSRSGTVSTGELFF	TGTGCCAGCAGTCGTTCCGGGACAGTTTCCACCGGGGAGCTGTTTTTT